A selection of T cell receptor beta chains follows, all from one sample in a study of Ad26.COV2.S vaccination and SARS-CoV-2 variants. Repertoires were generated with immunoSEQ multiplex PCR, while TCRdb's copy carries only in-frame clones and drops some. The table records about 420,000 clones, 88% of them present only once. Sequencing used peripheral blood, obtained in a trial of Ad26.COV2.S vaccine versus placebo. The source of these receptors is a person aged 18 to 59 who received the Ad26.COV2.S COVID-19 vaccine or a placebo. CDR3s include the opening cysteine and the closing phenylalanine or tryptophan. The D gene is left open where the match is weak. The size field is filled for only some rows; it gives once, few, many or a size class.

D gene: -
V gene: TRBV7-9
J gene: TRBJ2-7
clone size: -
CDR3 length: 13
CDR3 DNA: TGTGCCAGCAGCAAACGATTTGGCTACGAGCAGTACTTC
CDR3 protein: CASSKRFGYEQYF

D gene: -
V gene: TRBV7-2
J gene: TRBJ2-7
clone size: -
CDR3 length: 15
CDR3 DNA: TGTGCCAGCAACCCTCAGTCCAACCCCTCCTACGAGCAGTACTTC
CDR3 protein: CASNPQSNPSYEQYF

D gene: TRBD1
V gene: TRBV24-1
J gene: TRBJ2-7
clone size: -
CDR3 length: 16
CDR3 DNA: TGTGCACCCCCCGGGGGACAGGGCGCGGAGGTCTACGAGCAGTACTTC
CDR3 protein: CAPPGGQGAEVYEQYF

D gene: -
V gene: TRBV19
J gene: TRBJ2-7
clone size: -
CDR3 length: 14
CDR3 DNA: TGTGCCAGTAGTATGACGGACACTAGCTACGAGCAGTACTTC
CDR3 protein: CASSMTDTSYEQYF

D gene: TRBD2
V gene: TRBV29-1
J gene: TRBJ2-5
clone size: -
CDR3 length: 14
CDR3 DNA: TGCAGCGTTCGCGGGAGCGGGGGGGCAGAGACCCAGTACTTC
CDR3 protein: CSVRGSGGAETQYF

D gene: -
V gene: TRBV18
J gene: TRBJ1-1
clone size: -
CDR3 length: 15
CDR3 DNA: TGTGCCAGCTCACCGGCGGGGGAAAGGAACACTGAAGCTTTCTTT
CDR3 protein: CASSPAGERNTEAFF

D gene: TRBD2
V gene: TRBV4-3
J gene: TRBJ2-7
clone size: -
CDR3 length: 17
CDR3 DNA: TGCGCCAGCAGCCATGGAACGGGACACCTGACGGGAGGGGAGCAGTACTTC
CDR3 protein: CASSHGTGHLTGGEQYF

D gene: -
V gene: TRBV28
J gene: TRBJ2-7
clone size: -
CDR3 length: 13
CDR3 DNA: TGTGCCAGCAGCAACTCAGGGGTCTACGAGCAGTACTTC
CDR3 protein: CASSNSGVYEQYF

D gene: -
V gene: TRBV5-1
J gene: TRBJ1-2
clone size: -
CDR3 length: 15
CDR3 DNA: TGCGCCAGCAGCTTACGGATCCCTAGTAACTATGGCTACACCTTC
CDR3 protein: CASSLRIPSNYGYTF

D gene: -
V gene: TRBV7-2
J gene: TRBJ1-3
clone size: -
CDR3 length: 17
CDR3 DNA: TGTGCCAGCAGCTTAGATTTTGGCCAAACCTCTGGAAACACCATATATTTT
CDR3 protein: CASSLDFGQTSGNTIYF

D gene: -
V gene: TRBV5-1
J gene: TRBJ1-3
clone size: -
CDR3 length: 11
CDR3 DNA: TGCGCCAGCAACTCTGGAAACACCATATATTTT
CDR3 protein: CASNSGNTIYF

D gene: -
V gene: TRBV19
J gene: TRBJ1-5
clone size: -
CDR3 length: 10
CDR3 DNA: TGTGCCAGTCCCAGCCCGCCCCAGCATTTT
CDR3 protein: CASPSPPQHF

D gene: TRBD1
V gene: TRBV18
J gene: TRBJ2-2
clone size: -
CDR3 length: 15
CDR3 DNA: TGTGCCAGCTCACCGGGGACAGGGGACACCGGGGAGCTGTTTTTT
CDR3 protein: CASSPGTGDTGELFF

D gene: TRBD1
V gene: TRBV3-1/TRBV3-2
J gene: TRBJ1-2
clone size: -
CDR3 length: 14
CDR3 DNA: TGTGCCAGCAGCCAATCTGACAGGGTGAGAGGCTACACCTTC
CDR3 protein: CASSQSDRVRGYTF

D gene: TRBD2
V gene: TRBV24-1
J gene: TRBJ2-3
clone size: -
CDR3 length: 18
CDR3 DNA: TGTGCCACCAGTGATTTGGGGGTCGCGGGAGGAAGGACAGATACGCAGTATTTT
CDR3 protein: CATSDLGVAGGRTDTQYF

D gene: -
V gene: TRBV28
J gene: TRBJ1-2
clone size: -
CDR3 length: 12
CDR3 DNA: TGTGCCAGTCGACTCCAGAACTATGGCTACACCTTC
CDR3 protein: CASRLQNYGYTF

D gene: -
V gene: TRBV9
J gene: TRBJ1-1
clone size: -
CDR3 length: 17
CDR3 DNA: TGTGCCAGCAGCTCAAATCCCCGTAGGGTGCAGAACCTTGAAGCTTTCTTT
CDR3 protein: CASSSNPRRVQNLEAFF

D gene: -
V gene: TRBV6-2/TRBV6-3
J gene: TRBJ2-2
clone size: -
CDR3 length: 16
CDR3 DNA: TGTGCCAGCAGTTACAGCTTCGTCAGGGTGACCGGGGAGCTGTTTTTT
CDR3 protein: CASSYSFVRVTGELFF

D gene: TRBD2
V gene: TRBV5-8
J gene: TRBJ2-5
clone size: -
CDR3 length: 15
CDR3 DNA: TGTGCCAGCAGCCCCAGCGGGGGCCACCAAGAGACCCAGTACTTC
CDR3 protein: CASSPSGGHQETQYF

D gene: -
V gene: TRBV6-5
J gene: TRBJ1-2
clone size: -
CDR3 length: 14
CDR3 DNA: TGTGCCAGCAGGTCACAGGGTTCTAGCTATGGCTACACCTTC
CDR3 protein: CASRSQGSSYGYTF

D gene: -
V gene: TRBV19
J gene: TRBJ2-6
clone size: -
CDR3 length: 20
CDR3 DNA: TGTGCCAGTAGTACCTACTCCCTGGGCCTATCGATTTCTGGGGCCAACGTCCTGACTTTC
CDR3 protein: CASSTYSLGLSISGANVLTF

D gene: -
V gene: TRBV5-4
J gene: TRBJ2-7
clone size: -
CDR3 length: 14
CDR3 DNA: TGTGCCAGCAGCTTGATGGGGGTCTCCTACGAGCAGTACTTC
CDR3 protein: CASSLMGVSYEQYF

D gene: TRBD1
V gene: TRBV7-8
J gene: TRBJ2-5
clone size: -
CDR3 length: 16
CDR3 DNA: TGCGCCAGCAGCTTAGAGCTGGGCAGGGGGCGAGAGACCCAGTACTTC
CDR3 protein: CASSLELGRGRETQYF

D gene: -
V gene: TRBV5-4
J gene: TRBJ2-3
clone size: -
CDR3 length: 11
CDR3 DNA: TGTGCCAGCAGCTTGCGGGATACGCAGTATTTT
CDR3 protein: CASSLRDTQYF

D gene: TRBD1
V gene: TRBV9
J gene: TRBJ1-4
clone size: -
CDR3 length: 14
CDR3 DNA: TGTGCCAGCAGCACGGACAGGGGGGGCGAAAAACTGTTTTTT
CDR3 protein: CASSTDRGGEKLFF

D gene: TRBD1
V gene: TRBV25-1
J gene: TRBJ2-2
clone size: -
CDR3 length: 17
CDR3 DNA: TGTGCCAGCAGGCCCCCCCCCGGGACAGGGCAGGCCGGGGAGCTGTTTTTT
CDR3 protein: CASRPPPGTGQAGELFF

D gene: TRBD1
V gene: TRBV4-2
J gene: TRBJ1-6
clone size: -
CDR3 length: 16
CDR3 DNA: TGTGCCAGCAGCCTCCCTGGACAGGGGGCGAATTCACCCCTCCACTTT
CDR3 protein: CASSLPGQGANSPLHF

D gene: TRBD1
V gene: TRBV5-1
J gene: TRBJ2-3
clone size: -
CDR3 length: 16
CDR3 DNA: TGCGCCAGCAGCTGGACCGGGACAGGTGCGACAGATACGCAGTATTTT
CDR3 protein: CASSWTGTGATDTQYF

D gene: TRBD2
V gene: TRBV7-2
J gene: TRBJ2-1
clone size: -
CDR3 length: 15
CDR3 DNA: TGTGCCAGCAGCTTATGGGCGGGGGGATACAATGAGCAGTTCTTC
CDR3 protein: CASSLWAGGYNEQFF

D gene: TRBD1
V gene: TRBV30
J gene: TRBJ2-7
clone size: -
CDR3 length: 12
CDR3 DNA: TGTGCCTGGGGGACAGGAGACTACGAGCAGTACTTC
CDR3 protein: CAWGTGDYEQYF

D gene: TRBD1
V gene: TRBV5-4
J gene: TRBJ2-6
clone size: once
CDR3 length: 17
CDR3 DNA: TGTGCCAGCAGTCGACAGGGATTGGGCTCTGGGGCCAACGTCCTGACTTTC
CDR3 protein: CASSRQGLGSGANVLTF

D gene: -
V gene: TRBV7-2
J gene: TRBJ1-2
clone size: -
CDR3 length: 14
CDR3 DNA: TGTGCCAGCAGCTTAGCCCCGGGCGACTATGGCTACACCTTC
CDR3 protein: CASSLAPGDYGYTF

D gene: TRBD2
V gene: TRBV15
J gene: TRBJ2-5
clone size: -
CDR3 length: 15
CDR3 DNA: TGTGCCACCAGCAGAGATCCGGGGAGGGCGGAGACCCAGTACTTC
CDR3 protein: CATSRDPGRAETQYF

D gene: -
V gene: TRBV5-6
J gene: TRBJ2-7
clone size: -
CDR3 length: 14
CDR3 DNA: TGTGCCAGCAGCGGGAGGGACATCAGCTACGAGCAGTACTTC
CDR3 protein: CASSGRDISYEQYF

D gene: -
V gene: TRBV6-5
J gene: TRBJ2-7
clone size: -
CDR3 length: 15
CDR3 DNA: TGTGCCAGCAGTTACTCAATCGGACAGCACTACGAGCAGTACTTC
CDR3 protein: CASSYSIGQHYEQYF

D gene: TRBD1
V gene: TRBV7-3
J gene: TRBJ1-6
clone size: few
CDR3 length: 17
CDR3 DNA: TGTGCCAGCAGCCCCCGACAGGGCAAAGACTATAATTCACCCCTCCACTTT
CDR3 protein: CASSPRQGKDYNSPLHF

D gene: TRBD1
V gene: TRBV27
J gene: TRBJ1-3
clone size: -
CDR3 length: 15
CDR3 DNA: TGTGCCAGCAGTTTATCCGGGACAGTAGGAAACACCATATATTTT
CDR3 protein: CASSLSGTVGNTIYF

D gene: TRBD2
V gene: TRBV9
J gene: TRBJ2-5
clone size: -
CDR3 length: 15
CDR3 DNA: TGTGCCAGCAGCGGAGCGGGGGGCCCCCCGGAGACCCAGTACTTC
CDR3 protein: CASSGAGGPPETQYF

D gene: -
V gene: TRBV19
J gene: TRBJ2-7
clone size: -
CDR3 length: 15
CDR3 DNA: TGTGCCAGTAGGTTAAGGGACACCTCAGGCTACGAGCAGTACTTC
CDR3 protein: CASRLRDTSGYEQYF

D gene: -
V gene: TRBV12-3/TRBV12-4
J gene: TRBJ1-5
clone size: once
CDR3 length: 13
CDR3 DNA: TGTGCCAGCAGTTTAGCGGCACCAGGGCCCCAGCATTTT
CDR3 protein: CASSLAAPGPQHF

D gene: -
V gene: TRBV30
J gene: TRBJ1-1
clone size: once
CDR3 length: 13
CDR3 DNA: TGTGCCTGGGAACAGGGCATGAACACTGAAGCTTTCTTT
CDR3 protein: CAWEQGMNTEAFF

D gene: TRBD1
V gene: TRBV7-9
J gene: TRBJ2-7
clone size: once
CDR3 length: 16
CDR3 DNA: TGTGCCAGCAGCTTAGCCGGGGACAGGGGGCGTTTAGAGCAGTACTTC
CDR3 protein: CASSLAGDRGRLEQYF

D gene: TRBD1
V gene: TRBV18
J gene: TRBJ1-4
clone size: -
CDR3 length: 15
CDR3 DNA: TGTGCCAGCTCATCACAGGGGGGAAGTAATGAAAAACTGTTTTTT
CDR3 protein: CASSSQGGSNEKLFF

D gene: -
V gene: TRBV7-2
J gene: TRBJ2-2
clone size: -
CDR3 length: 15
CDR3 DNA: TGTGCCAGCAGCTTATTCTCAAGGGGAACCGGGGAGCTGTTTTTT
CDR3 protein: CASSLFSRGTGELFF

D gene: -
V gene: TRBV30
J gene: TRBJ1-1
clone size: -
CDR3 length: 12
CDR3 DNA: TGTGCCTGGAGTGTAATGAGCGCTGAAGCTTTCTTT
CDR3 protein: CAWSVMSAEAFF

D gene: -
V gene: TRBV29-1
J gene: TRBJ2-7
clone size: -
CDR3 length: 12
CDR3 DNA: TGCAGCGTTGTTTTGGACACCTACGAGCAGTACTTC
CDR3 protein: CSVVLDTYEQYF

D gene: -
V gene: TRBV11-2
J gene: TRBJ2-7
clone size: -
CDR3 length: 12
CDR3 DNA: TGTGCCAGCAGCTCGTGGGGAGCCGAGCAGTACTTC
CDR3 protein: CASSSWGAEQYF

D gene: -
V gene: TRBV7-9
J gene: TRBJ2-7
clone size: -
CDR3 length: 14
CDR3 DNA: TGTGCCAGCAGCCTGAGAGCGTCGGGTGTCGAGCAGTACTTC
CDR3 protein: CASSLRASGVEQYF

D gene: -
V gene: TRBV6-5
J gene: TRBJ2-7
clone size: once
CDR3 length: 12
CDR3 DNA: TGTGCCACCCACACGCGCTCCTACGAGCAGTACTTC
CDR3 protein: CATHTRSYEQYF

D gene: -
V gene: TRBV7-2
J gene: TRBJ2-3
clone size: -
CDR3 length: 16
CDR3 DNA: TGTGCCAGCAGCTTATACTTAGGGGCGGGCACAGATACGCAGTATTTT
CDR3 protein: CASSLYLGAGTDTQYF

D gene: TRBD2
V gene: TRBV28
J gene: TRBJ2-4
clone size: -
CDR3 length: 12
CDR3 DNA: TGTGCCAGCAGTGGCATGGGGGGGGGATTTCACTTC
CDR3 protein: CASSGMGGGFHF

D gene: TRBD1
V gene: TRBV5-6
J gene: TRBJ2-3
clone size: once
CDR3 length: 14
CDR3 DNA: TGTGCCAGCAGCTTCAGGGGGCCCGCAGATACGCAGTATTTT
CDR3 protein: CASSFRGPADTQYF

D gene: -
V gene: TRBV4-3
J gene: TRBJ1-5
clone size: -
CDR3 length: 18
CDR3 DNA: TGCGCCAGCAGCCAAGATGTGCAGGGAACAGGTTCTTATCAGCCCCAGCATTTT
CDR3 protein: CASSQDVQGTGSYQPQHF

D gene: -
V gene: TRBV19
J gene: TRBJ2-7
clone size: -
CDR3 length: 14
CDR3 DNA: TGTGCCAGTAGTCCAGGGGTTTCGGGCTACGAGCAGTACTTC
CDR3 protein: CASSPGVSGYEQYF